This T cell receptor beta chain was captured by sequencing in a study of regulatory T cells in long-lasting Graves disease. The CDR3 extends over 14 amino acids. Trimming pared 6 bases from V and 5 bases from J, leaving 14 bases between. Germline lookup yields CDR1 MNHNS and CDR2 SASEGT. This clonotype was recorded at least ten times. Arm-PCR of CDR3 regions with iRepertoire HTBI primers generated TCR beta libraries. In TCRdb, the multiplex PCR reads were re-called with MiXCR into one record per CDR3 protein. The profile shows about 460,000 distinct CDR3 sequences, 12% to 15% of them singletons. The time point denotes: newly diagnosed GD, antithyroid drugs for less than 3 months. Construction of the TCR library relied on RNA isolated from PBMCs. The same sample was also used in a study of T cells in Graves' hyperthyroidism and ophthalmopathy. That work contributes: Exclusion criteria comprised uncontrolled infection, other autoimmune disease, pregnancy or lactation.

The TCR was taken from a woman aged 50 to 65 with Graves disease. This chain joins TRBV6-1 and TRBJ1-5, with unresolved D. Material: peripheral blood mononuclear cells (PBMCs), obtained at new diagnosis, from a patient treated with antithyroid drugs. The CDR3 DNA reads TGTGCCAGCAGCCTAAAAACGGGCGATCAGCCCCAGCATTTT. Protein product: CASSLKTGDQPQHF.